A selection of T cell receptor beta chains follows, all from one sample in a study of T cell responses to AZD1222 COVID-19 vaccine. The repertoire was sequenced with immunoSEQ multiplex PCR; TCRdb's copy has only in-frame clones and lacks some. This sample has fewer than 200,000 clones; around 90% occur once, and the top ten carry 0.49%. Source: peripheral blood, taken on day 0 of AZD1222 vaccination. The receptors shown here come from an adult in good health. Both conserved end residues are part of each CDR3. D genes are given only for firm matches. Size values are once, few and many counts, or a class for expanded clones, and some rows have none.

cdr3_nt: TGTGCCAGCAGCCAAGACCTGTGGGGGGGCCAGCCCCAGCATTTT
cdr3_aa: CASSQDLWGGQPQHF
j_call: TRBJ1-5
v_call: TRBV7-9
d_call: NA
clone_size: NA

cdr3_nt: TGTGCCAGCAGCGTAGAAGACAGGAGGGCGGAGACCCAGTACTTC
cdr3_aa: CASSVEDRRAETQYF
j_call: TRBJ2-5
v_call: TRBV9
d_call: NA
clone_size: NA

cdr3_nt: TGTGCCAGCAGGTTCAGGGGTGCTGAAGCTTTCTTT
cdr3_aa: CASRFRGAEAFF
j_call: TRBJ1-1
v_call: TRBV28
d_call: NA
clone_size: NA

cdr3_nt: TGTGCCAGCAGCTTAGAGCGGGGGTTCTACAATGAGCAGTTCTTC
cdr3_aa: CASSLERGFYNEQFF
j_call: TRBJ2-1
v_call: TRBV7-2
d_call: TRBD2
clone_size: NA

cdr3_nt: TGCGCCAGCAGCTGGCCGGGACAGGGGTTGGAGCAGTACTTC
cdr3_aa: CASSWPGQGLEQYF
j_call: TRBJ2-7
v_call: TRBV5-1
d_call: TRBD1
clone_size: NA

cdr3_nt: TGTGCCAGCAGCTTAGGGGGGGGACTAGGGCGCGATTCCGTTCCGTTCTTC
cdr3_aa: CASSLGGGLGRDSVPFF
j_call: TRBJ2-1
v_call: TRBV13
d_call: TRBD2
clone_size: NA

cdr3_nt: TGTGCCAGCTCACCGGCAGGGGGCCGTTGGCAGTTCTTC
cdr3_aa: CASSPAGGRWQFF
j_call: TRBJ2-1
v_call: TRBV18
d_call: TRBD1
clone_size: NA

cdr3_nt: TGTGCCTGGAGTCTCAGCGGGGGTCGGGGGACCCAGTACTTC
cdr3_aa: CAWSLSGGRGTQYF
j_call: TRBJ2-5
v_call: TRBV30
d_call: TRBD2
clone_size: NA

cdr3_nt: TGTGCCAGCAAGAGGGCAACTAATGAAAAACTGTTTTTT
cdr3_aa: CASKRATNEKLFF
j_call: TRBJ1-4
v_call: TRBV6-5
d_call: NA
clone_size: NA

cdr3_nt: TGTGCCAGCTCACCCGCTTTAGGACAGAGACAAGAGACCCAGTACTTC
cdr3_aa: CASSPALGQRQETQYF
j_call: TRBJ2-5
v_call: TRBV18
d_call: NA
clone_size: NA

cdr3_nt: TGTGCCAGCAGTCCCTTGGACGGGAATCAGCCCCAGCATTTT
cdr3_aa: CASSPLDGNQPQHF
j_call: TRBJ1-5
v_call: TRBV6-5
d_call: NA
clone_size: once

cdr3_nt: TGTGCCAGCAGCCCCGGGACAGGGGCAAATCAGCCCCAGCATTTT
cdr3_aa: CASSPGTGANQPQHF
j_call: TRBJ1-5
v_call: TRBV5-4
d_call: TRBD1
clone_size: few

cdr3_nt: TGTGCCAGCGGGACAGGGGGTGGCGACGAGCAGTACTTC
cdr3_aa: CASGTGGGDEQYF
j_call: TRBJ2-7
v_call: TRBV12-3/TRBV12-4
d_call: TRBD1
clone_size: NA

cdr3_nt: TGTGCCAGCAGTTTACGGCGGGAGGGCCGGTACGAGCAGTACTTC
cdr3_aa: CASSLRREGRYEQYF
j_call: TRBJ2-7
v_call: TRBV6-2/TRBV6-3
d_call: TRBD2
clone_size: NA

cdr3_nt: TGCGCCAGCAGCCAAGTTACACTTGAGGAGACCCAGTACTTC
cdr3_aa: CASSQVTLEETQYF
j_call: TRBJ2-5
v_call: TRBV4-1
d_call: NA
clone_size: NA

cdr3_nt: TGTGCCAGCAGCCCCCGGGGAATTGTCACAGATACGCAGTATTTT
cdr3_aa: CASSPRGIVTDTQYF
j_call: TRBJ2-3
v_call: TRBV9
d_call: NA
clone_size: NA

cdr3_nt: TGCGCCAGCAGCCCCCGTGGAAACACTGAAGCTTTCTTT
cdr3_aa: CASSPRGNTEAFF
j_call: TRBJ1-1
v_call: TRBV5-1
d_call: NA
clone_size: NA

cdr3_nt: TGTGCCAGCACCCCCGGACGCACAGATACGCAGTATTTT
cdr3_aa: CASTPGRTDTQYF
j_call: TRBJ2-3
v_call: TRBV25-1
d_call: NA
clone_size: NA

cdr3_nt: TGTGCCAGCAGCTCCTCGACTAGTTCGCACGAGCAGTACTTC
cdr3_aa: CASSSSTSSHEQYF
j_call: TRBJ2-7
v_call: TRBV7-9
d_call: NA
clone_size: NA

cdr3_nt: TGTGCCAGCAGTTCCGGACAGGGCGTGGCTTTCTTT
cdr3_aa: CASSSGQGVAFF
j_call: TRBJ1-1
v_call: TRBV28
d_call: TRBD1
clone_size: NA

cdr3_nt: TGTGCCACCAGTGGAGCGGGAGACGCAGATACGCAGTATTTT
cdr3_aa: CATSGAGDADTQYF
j_call: TRBJ2-3
v_call: TRBV24-1
d_call: TRBD2
clone_size: NA

cdr3_nt: TGTGCCAGTACTATCGGGACTCGGCGGGGTGGTGAGCAGTTCTTC
cdr3_aa: CASTIGTRRGGEQFF
j_call: TRBJ2-1
v_call: TRBV19
d_call: NA
clone_size: once

cdr3_nt: TGTGCCAGCAGCAGCCGAGGGGACACCATATATTTT
cdr3_aa: CASSSRGDTIYF
j_call: TRBJ1-3
v_call: TRBV9
d_call: NA
clone_size: NA

cdr3_nt: TGTGCCAGCAGTTACGCGGGACAAGGGGGGTACACCATATATTTT
cdr3_aa: CASSYAGQGGYTIYF
j_call: TRBJ1-3
v_call: TRBV6-5
d_call: NA
clone_size: NA

cdr3_nt: TGTGCCAGCAGCTTAGAGCCAGGCGCTAACCACGAGCAGTACTTC
cdr3_aa: CASSLEPGANHEQYF
j_call: TRBJ2-7
v_call: TRBV11-2
d_call: NA
clone_size: NA

cdr3_nt: TGTGCCAGCAGCGCTAACTATGGCTACACCTTC
cdr3_aa: CASSANYGYTF
j_call: TRBJ1-2
v_call: TRBV9
d_call: NA
clone_size: few

cdr3_nt: TGTGCCAGCAGCGTAGATATGGGCCGGAACACTGAAGCTTTCTTT
cdr3_aa: CASSVDMGRNTEAFF
j_call: TRBJ1-1
v_call: TRBV9
d_call: NA
clone_size: NA

cdr3_nt: TGCAGCGTTGACCCCCGGGTTAATGGAAACACCATATATTTT
cdr3_aa: CSVDPRVNGNTIYF
j_call: TRBJ1-3
v_call: TRBV29-1
d_call: NA
clone_size: once

cdr3_nt: TGTGCCATCAGTGAGCCGGACAGGGCTTACGAGCAGTACTTC
cdr3_aa: CAISEPDRAYEQYF
j_call: TRBJ2-7
v_call: TRBV10-3
d_call: TRBD1
clone_size: NA

cdr3_nt: TGTGCCAGCAGAGACGACAGTAATCAGCCCCAGCATTTT
cdr3_aa: CASRDDSNQPQHF
j_call: TRBJ1-5
v_call: TRBV6-5
d_call: NA
clone_size: NA

cdr3_nt: TGTGCCAGCAGCTTTCGCGGCTCGACAGGGGGTGAAGAGCAGTTCTTC
cdr3_aa: CASSFRGSTGGEEQFF
j_call: TRBJ2-1
v_call: TRBV9
d_call: TRBD1
clone_size: NA

cdr3_nt: TGTGCCAGCAGTTTAAGGGCAGCCGCGAATCAGCCCCAGCATTTT
cdr3_aa: CASSLRAAANQPQHF
j_call: TRBJ1-5
v_call: TRBV28
d_call: NA
clone_size: NA

cdr3_nt: TGTGCCAGCAGTTTATCGGGGAGAGGCTACACCTTC
cdr3_aa: CASSLSGRGYTF
j_call: TRBJ1-2
v_call: TRBV12-3/TRBV12-4
d_call: NA
clone_size: NA

cdr3_nt: TGTGCCAGCAGCACCGGGACAGGGGTGGGCTACACCTTC
cdr3_aa: CASSTGTGVGYTF
j_call: TRBJ1-2
v_call: TRBV11-2
d_call: TRBD1
clone_size: NA